This is a list of T cell receptor beta chains from one sample in a study of PD-L1 blockade in urothelial cancer. Profiled with immunoSEQ multiplex PCR; TCRdb holds only in-frame clones, not every one. The table includes around 19,000 clones, over 80% detected once. The source material was PBMCs, sampled around atezolizumab (anti-PD-L1) treatment. The receptors were sampled from a man between 45 and 60 years old with urothelial cancer. Both conserved end residues are part of each CDR3. D genes are given only for firm matches. Expanded clones are given a class, and other clones once, few, many or no size at all.

V gene: TRBV11-2; J gene: TRBJ2-1; D gene: -; clone size: -; CDR3 protein: CASSLVVARTSNEQFF; CDR3 DNA: TGTGCCAGCAGCTTAGTTGTAGCGAGGACCTCCAATGAGCAGTTCTTC
V gene: TRBV2; J gene: TRBJ1-3; D gene: -; clone size: -; CDR3 protein: CASRADRVDSGNTIYF; CDR3 DNA: TGTGCCAGCAGAGCGGACAGAGTTGACTCTGGAAACACCATATATTTT
V gene: TRBV5-1; J gene: TRBJ2-2; D gene: TRBD1; clone size: few; CDR3 protein: CASSLVGQGVVEELFF; CDR3 DNA: TGCGCCAGCAGCTTGGTGGGACAGGGAGTGGTGGAGGAGCTGTTTTTT
V gene: TRBV5-1; J gene: TRBJ2-3; D gene: TRBD2; clone size: -; CDR3 protein: CASSLAEGGDTDTQYF; CDR3 DNA: TGCGCCAGCAGCTTGGCTGAGGGAGGGGACACAGATACGCAGTATTTT
V gene: TRBV15; J gene: TRBJ2-1; D gene: TRBD2; clone size: -; CDR3 protein: CATSSPGRREHEQFF; CDR3 DNA: TGTGCCACCAGCTCCCCGGGCCGGCGGGAGCATGAGCAGTTCTTC
V gene: TRBV19; J gene: TRBJ1-2; D gene: TRBD1; clone size: -; CDR3 protein: CASSPIPQTGEFYGYTF; CDR3 DNA: TGTGCCAGTAGTCCCATACCTCAGACAGGGGAATTTTATGGCTACACCTTC
V gene: TRBV5-1; J gene: TRBJ1-2; D gene: -; clone size: -; CDR3 protein: CASSLWAGAYGYTF; CDR3 DNA: TGCGCCAGCAGCTTGTGGGCAGGGGCCTATGGCTACACCTTC
V gene: TRBV18; J gene: TRBJ1-1; D gene: TRBD1; clone size: -; CDR3 protein: CASSPTQGTEAFF; CDR3 DNA: TGTGCCAGCTCACCGACACAGGGGACTGAAGCTTTCTTT
V gene: TRBV18; J gene: TRBJ1-1; D gene: TRBD1; clone size: -; CDR3 protein: CASSVDRGTEAFF; CDR3 DNA: TGTGCCAGCTCAGTTGACAGGGGCACTGAAGCTTTCTTT
V gene: TRBV27; J gene: TRBJ2-1; D gene: TRBD2; clone size: -; CDR3 protein: CASAGGRDNEQFF; CDR3 DNA: TGTGCCAGCGCGGGGGGGCGGGACAATGAGCAGTTCTTC
V gene: TRBV12-5; J gene: TRBJ1-5; D gene: -; clone size: few; CDR3 protein: CASDKFSGSFEGNQPQHF; CDR3 DNA: TGTGCTAGTGATAAATTTTCGGGGTCATTCGAGGGCAATCAGCCCCAGCATTTT
V gene: TRBV5-4; J gene: TRBJ1-1; D gene: -; clone size: -; CDR3 protein: CASSLGGAVDTEAFF; CDR3 DNA: TGTGCCAGCAGCCTAGGGGGGGCGGTGGACACTGAAGCTTTCTTT
V gene: TRBV5-1; J gene: TRBJ2-3; D gene: TRBD2; clone size: -; CDR3 protein: CASSRGLAMSTDTQYF; CDR3 DNA: TGCGCCAGCAGCAGGGGACTAGCGATGAGCACAGATACGCAGTATTTT
V gene: TRBV19; J gene: TRBJ2-2; D gene: -; clone size: -; CDR3 protein: CASNAQGTGELFF; CDR3 DNA: TGTGCCAGTAACGCACAGGGAACCGGGGAGCTGTTTTTT
V gene: TRBV4-1; J gene: TRBJ1-4; D gene: -; clone size: -; CDR3 protein: CASSQDGTNLGFEKLFF; CDR3 DNA: TGCGCCAGCAGCCAAGATGGGACAAACTTGGGGTTTGAAAAACTGTTTTTT
V gene: TRBV7-3; J gene: TRBJ2-1; D gene: TRBD2; clone size: -; CDR3 protein: CASSYGLAGDEQFF; CDR3 DNA: TGTGCCAGCAGCTACGGACTAGCGGGAGATGAGCAGTTCTTC
V gene: TRBV9; J gene: TRBJ1-2; D gene: -; clone size: -; CDR3 protein: CASSVAPHESRYGYTF; CDR3 DNA: TGTGCCAGCAGCGTAGCCCCACATGAATCACGCTATGGCTACACCTTC
V gene: TRBV7-6; J gene: TRBJ2-1; D gene: -; clone size: -; CDR3 protein: CASSLVLGRSGEQFF; CDR3 DNA: TGTGCCAGCAGCTTAGTTTTGGGGAGGAGTGGTGAGCAGTTCTTC
V gene: TRBV5-4; J gene: TRBJ2-5; D gene: -; clone size: -; CDR3 protein: CASSLGSRGGETQYF; CDR3 DNA: TGTGCCAGCAGCTTGGGGTCCAGAGGGGGAGAGACCCAGTACTTC
V gene: TRBV19; J gene: TRBJ2-3; D gene: -; clone size: -; CDR3 protein: CASSIVGAPTDTQYF; CDR3 DNA: TGTGCCAGTAGTATAGTAGGAGCCCCCACAGATACGCAGTATTTT
V gene: TRBV7-9; J gene: TRBJ2-5; D gene: TRBD1; clone size: -; CDR3 protein: CASSFRQGGGETQYF; CDR3 DNA: TGTGCCAGCAGCTTTAGACAGGGTGGGGGAGAGACCCAGTACTTC
V gene: TRBV30; J gene: TRBJ2-3; D gene: -; clone size: -; CDR3 protein: CAWSTSWGTDTQYF; CDR3 DNA: TGTGCCTGGAGTACTAGCTGGGGCACAGATACGCAGTATTTT
V gene: TRBV28; J gene: TRBJ1-2; D gene: -; clone size: once; CDR3 protein: CASSFPAGRLSGYTF; CDR3 DNA: TGTGCCAGCAGTTTTCCCGCGGGACGTCTCTCTGGCTACACCTTC
V gene: TRBV18; J gene: TRBJ1-1; D gene: -; clone size: -; CDR3 protein: CASSPSTHANTEAFF; CDR3 DNA: TGTGCCAGCTCACCCTCGACACACGCGAACACTGAAGCTTTCTTT
V gene: TRBV25-1; J gene: TRBJ1-6; D gene: TRBD1; clone size: -; CDR3 protein: CASSGDSYNSPLHF; CDR3 DNA: TGTGCCAGCAGTGGGGACAGTTATAATTCACCCCTCCACTTT
V gene: TRBV11-2; J gene: TRBJ2-2; D gene: -; clone size: -; CDR3 protein: CASRIRGKNTGELFF; CDR3 DNA: TGTGCCAGCAGGATCCGGGGGAAGAACACCGGGGAGCTGTTTTTT